The 30 T cell receptor beta chains reported below all come from one sample, sequenced in a study of blood T cell repertoires in COVID-19. Measured with immunoSEQ multiplex PCR; TCRdb has only the in-frame clones, and not every one. This sample yields 15,000 to 20,000 clones, of which roughly 90% are seen a single time; about 4.8% belongs to the top ten. Sample: peripheral blood. These receptors all come from a human donor in a cohort sampled during active COVID-19.

The chain has TRBV7-9 and TRBJ1-1; D not certain. Germline CDR1 is SEHNR and CDR2 is FQNEAQ (reference sequence). V gave up 7 bases and J gave up 4 bases, with 13 bases separating them. The length of the CDR3 is 13 residues. The CDR3 here is CASTSADGTEAFF. CDR3 DNA: TGTGCCAGCACATCGGCGGATGGCACTGAAGCTTTCTTT.

This rearrangement joins TRBV2 to TRBJ2-1; 11 nucleotides align to TRBD2. The CDR3 contains 16 residues. Trimming at V came to 6 bases and at J to 7 bases, leaving 11 bases not matched to a gene. Germline CDR1 SNHLY, CDR2 FYNNEI. The CDR3 DNA reads as TGTGCCAGCAGGGCACTAGCGGGAGTATTTAAAAATGAGCAGTTCTTC. Its protein is CASRALAGVFKNEQFF.

The rearrangement uses TRBV2 and TRBJ1-6; unclear D gene. Germline V gene lookup returns CDR1 SNHLY and CDR2 FYNNEI. CDR3 length equals 11 residues. V dropped 3 bases and J dropped 9 bases, with 3 bases sitting between them. The CDR3 reads CASSDSSPLHF. CDR3 DNA sequence: TGTGCCAGCAGTGACAGTTCACCCCTCCACTTT.

The chain joins TRBV5-1 to TRBJ2-1, with 11 bases aligning to TRBD1. V gave up 3 bases and J gave up 5 bases; unmatched junction bases: 4. Germline values: CDR1 SGHRS, CDR2 YFSETQ. This CDR3 is built from 15 residues. Here the CDR3 DNA reads TGCGCCAGCAGCTGGACAGGGGGCGCGCACAATGAGCAGTTCTTC. Translating gives CASSWTGGAHNEQFF.

V is TRBV19 and J is TRBJ1-6, with 8 nucleotides matching TRBD1. Per germline, CDR1 LNHDA and CDR2 SQIVND (reference sequence). J was trimmed by 9 bases and V by 6 bases; bases with no gene match: 10. The CDR3 covers 15 residues. CDR3 protein: CASRDGQGASSPLHF. CDR3 bases: TGTGCCAGTAGAGACGGACAGGGAGCGAGTTCACCCCTCCACTTT. The whole variable domain, filled in from reference TRBV19 and TRBJ1-6, reads DGGITQSPKYLFRKEGQNVTLSCEQNLNHDAMYWYRQDPGQGLRLIYYSQIVNDFQKGDIAEGYSVSREKKESFPLTVTSAQKNPTAFYLCASRDGQGASSPLHFGNGTRLTVT.

This rearrangement joins TRBV5-5 to TRBJ2-6; D uncertain. Deletions cut 0 bases from V and 3 bases from J, with 7 bases between. The germline V gene encodes CDR1 SGHKS and CDR2 YYEKEE (reference sequence). The CDR3 is made up of 15 amino acids. In DNA form, the CDR3 reads TGTGCCAGCAGCTTGGTACGGTTTGGGGCCAACGTCCTGACTTTC. Translation: CASSLVRFGANVLTF.

The rearrangement links TRBV7-6 to TRBJ2-5; D is perhaps TRBD2 (6 bases). Germline V gives CDR1 SGHVS, CDR2 FNYEAQ. The CDR3 extends over 14 amino acids. Trimming removed 5 bases at V and 4 bases at J, with 14 bases between. Here the CDR3 reads CASSTRGGVETQYF. The CDR3 bases are TGTGCCAGCAGCACACGAGGAGGGGTAGAGACCCAGTACTTC.

This sequence joins TRBV5-4 and TRBJ1-2; 10 nucleotides line up with TRBD1. Germline values: CDR1 SGHNT, CDR2 YYREEE (reference sequence). Losses at the gene ends were 0 bases for V and 5 bases for J; bases not matched to a gene: 1. This CDR3 spans 14 amino acids. CDR3 sequence reads: CASSLVGQGYGYTF. CDR3 coding DNA: TGTGCCAGCAGCTTGGTGGGACAGGGGTATGGCTACACCTTC.

This clone has just a few counts. This rearrangement joins TRBV21-1 to TRBJ2-7; the table names TRBD2, a call not compared with the DNA. TRBV21-1 is an annotated pseudogene. This CDR3 contains 14 residues. CDR3 in DNA: TGTGCCAGCAGCAAAGGGGAGGACTCCTACGAGCAGTACTTC. Translating gives CASSKGEDSYEQYF.

The V call is TRBV9, the J call TRBJ2-7, with TRBD1 as a possible D gene (5 bases). Trimming took 0 bases from V and 3 from J, leaving 13 bases between them. Germline values: CDR1 SGDLS, CDR2 YYNGEE. This CDR3 comprises 15 residues. CDR3 loop: CASSVDTGPLYEQYF. As DNA, the CDR3 is TGTGCCAGCAGCGTAGATACAGGCCCACTCTACGAGCAGTACTTC.

This clone was found once. The rearrangement uses TRBV9 and TRBJ2-3; D not certain. The CDR3 is 15 residues long. V was clipped by 4 bases and J by 0 bases, with 12 bases between them. The germline CDR1 and CDR2 sequences are SGDLS and YYNGEE. The CDR3 nucleotides are TGTGCCAGCAGCCACGCCGGTCGGAGCACAGATACGCAGTATTTT. Its translation is CASSHAGRSTDTQYF.

The gene calls are TRBV10-3 and TRBJ1-5, with 9 bases lining up with TRBD1. The V segment lost 3 bases and the J segment 1 base; nucleotides outside the gene matches: 4. Germline CDR1 is ENHRY and CDR2 is SYGVKD. The CDR3 runs to 16 residues. CDR3: CAISDPGQGSNQPQHF. The CDR3 DNA sequence: TGTGCCATCAGTGATCCTGGACAGGGGAGCAATCAGCCCCAGCATTTT.

The chain employs TRBV7-8 and TRBJ2-7, with 8 bases fitting TRBD2. The CDR3 runs 15 residues. Germline V lookup: CDR1 SGHVS, CDR2 FQNEAQ. V was pared by 4 bases and J by 4 bases, with 9 bases of the junction left unmatched. The DNA for the CDR3 is TGTGCCAGCAGCTCCCTCGGACTAGCTTTGTACGAGCAGTACTTC. Protein sequence: CASSSLGLALYEQYF. Together with reference TRBV7-8 and TRBJ2-7, the CDR3 gives the full variable domain: GAGVSQSPRYKVAKRGQDVALRCDPISGHVSLFWYQQALGQGPEFLTYFQNEAQLDKSGLPSDRFFAERPEGSVSTLKIQRTQQEDSAVYLCASSSLGLALYEQYFGPGTRLTVT.

The chain carries TRBV29-1 and TRBJ2-3, with TRBD2 matching 13 bases. The CDR3 is 14 amino acids. Per the germline V gene, CDR1 is SQVTM and CDR2 is ANQGSEA. J lost 5 bases, V lost 4 bases, and 3 bases had no gene match. CDR3 in amino acids: CSVGGTSGEDTQYF. CDR3 DNA sequence: TGCAGCGTTGGTGGGACTAGCGGGGAAGATACGCAGTATTTT.

This sequence joins TRBV5-5 and TRBJ1-4; 8 bases map to TRBD1. J lost 7 bases, V lost 2 bases, and 1 base had no gene match. Germline values: CDR1 SGHKS, CDR2 YYEKEE (reference sequence). The CDR3 spans 13 residues. CDR3 sequence: CASSLQGGEKLFF. As DNA, the CDR3 is TGTGCCAGCAGCTTACAGGGGGGTGAAAAACTGTTTTTT. The full variable domain, completed using reference TRBV5-5 and TRBJ1-4, is DAGVTQSPTHLIKTRGQQVTLRCSPISGHKSVSWYQQVLGQGPQFIFQYYEKEERGRGNFPDRFSARQFPNYSSELNVNALLLGDSALYLCASSLQGGEKLFFGSGTQLSVL.

This clone was counted only a few times. V gene TRBV7-3 combines with J gene TRBJ1-6, with 7 positions matching TRBD1. Germline V gives CDR1 SGHTA, CDR2 FQGTGA. With 0 bases clipped from V and 7 bases from J, the junction kept 3 bases outside the gene matches. The CDR3 totals 15 residues. The CDR3 bases are TGTGCCAGCAGCTTAACGGGCAGGGGGAATTCACCCCTCCACTTT. As protein: CASSLTGRGNSPLHF. Supplemented by reference TRBV7-3 and TRBJ1-6, the full variable domain reads GAGVSQTPSNKVTEKGKYVELRCDPISGHTALYWYRQSLGQGPEFLIYFQGTGAADDSGLPNDRFFAVRPEGSVSTLKIQRTERGDSAVYLCASSLTGRGNSPLHFGNGTRLTVT.

This clone was counted only a few times. This rearrangement joins TRBV30 to TRBJ1-2, with 7 bases aligning to TRBD1. Germline CDR1 reads GTSNPN; CDR2 reads SVGIG (reference sequence). The CDR3 has 13 residues. V lost 0 bases, J lost 6 bases, and 4 bases stayed unmatched. CDR3 region: CAWSVLQGNGYTF. CDR3 bases: TGTGCCTGGAGTGTACTACAGGGGAATGGCTACACCTTC.

The chain is built from TRBV5-4 and TRBJ1-2; TRBD1 might be the D (6 bases). The CDR3 totals 15 residues. In germline, CDR1 is SGHNT, CDR2 YYREEE (reference sequence). V lost 2 bases to trimming and J lost 6 bases, with 17 bases between them. The CDR3 DNA is TGTGCCAGCAGCTTTAAAGGGGCCCAGGGGAATGGCTACACCTTC. This gives the protein CASSFKGAQGNGYTF.

The chain is built from TRBV6-5 and TRBJ1-6; no firm D call. V was cut by 2 bases and J by 5 bases, with 13 bases left in between. CDR1 and CDR2 (germline): MNHEY, SVGAGI. The CDR3 is 16 residues long. The CDR3 nucleotides are TGTGCCAGCAGTTACGGGAGGATGGGGAATAATTCACCCCTCCACTTT. Its translation is CASSYGRMGNNSPLHF.

The J gene is TRBJ2-7, the V gene TRBV23-1, with TRBD1 matching over 11 bases. TRBV23-1 is sorted into the ORF group, with uncertain function. The CDR3 loop spans 15 amino acids. The ends lost 0 bases at V and 7 bases at J; junction bases unmatched: 5. This chain's CDR3 is CASSQSPDRGHEQYF. CDR3 in DNA: TGCGCCAGCAGTCAATCTCCGGACAGGGGGCATGAGCAGTACTTC.

The chain carries TRBV2 and TRBJ2-3; D is uncertain. The CDR3 has 11 amino acids. V was cut by 6 bases and J by 4 bases, with 5 bases left in between. From germline, CDR1 is SNHLY and CDR2 FYNNEI. The CDR3 region has the DNA TGTGCCAGCAGCTACGCAGATACGCAGTATTTT. It encodes CASSYADTQYF.

In its sample, this clone was seen once. This chain uses TRBV5-1 with TRBJ2-7; 8 bases are shared with TRBD2. With 4 bases clipped from V and 2 bases from J, the junction kept 8 bases outside the gene matches. The germline V gene encodes CDR1 SGHRS and CDR2 YFSETQ. This CDR3 has 15 amino acids. CDR3 loop: CASSPSGGVTYEQYF. CDR3 DNA: TGCGCCAGCAGCCCGTCGGGGGGGGTGACCTACGAGCAGTACTTC.

This chain joins TRBV7-9 and TRBJ2-2; TRBD1 matches 11 bases. Losses at the gene ends were 6 bases for V and 6 bases for J; bases not matched to a gene: 3. Germline CDR1 reads SEHNR; CDR2 reads FQNEAQ (reference sequence). The CDR3 contains 14 residues. DNA of the CDR3: TGTGCCAGCAGACTGGGACAGGGGGCCGGGGAGCTGTTTTTT. This gives the protein CASRLGQGAGELFF.

V and J are TRBV13 and TRBJ2-6; D is unclear. Trimming pared 7 bases from V and 3 bases from J, leaving 7 bases between. The CDR3 is made up of 13 amino acids. Germline values: CDR1 PRHDT, CDR2 FYEKMQ (reference sequence). CDR3 bases: TGTGCCAGCAAAGACATTGGGGCCAACGTCCTGACTTTC. The encoded protein is CASKDIGANVLTF.

V is TRBV5-4 and J is TRBJ1-3; tentative D call: TRBD1 (5 bases). Germline values: CDR1 SGHNT, CDR2 YYREEE (reference sequence). V was pared by 2 bases and J by 4 bases, with 13 bases between. This CDR3 is built from 15 residues. CDR3: CASSFGQGIGNTIYF. The CDR3 nucleotides read TGTGCCAGCAGCTTCGGGCAGGGCATAGGAAACACCATATATTTT. Based on the CDR3 plus reference TRBV5-4 and TRBJ1-3, the full variable domain is ETGVTQSPTHLIKTRGQQVTLRCSSQSGHNTVSWYQQALGQGPQFIFQYYREEENGRGNFPPRFSGLQFPNYSSELNVNALELDDSALYLCASSFGQGIGNTIYFGEGSWLTVV.

DNA for the CDR3: TGTGCCTGGAGAACCGGGACAGAGGAAGCTTTCTTT. Its translation is CAWRTGTEEAFF. V and J are TRBV30 and TRBJ1-1; 7 bases fit TRBD1. This CDR3 has 12 residues. Germline lookup yields CDR1 GTSNPN and CDR2 SVGIG (reference sequence). Unmatched junction bases numbered 6, after V lost 3 bases and J lost 8 bases.

This chain joins TRBV15 and TRBJ2-5; no definite D call. The CDR3 contains 12 residues. From germline, CDR1 is LNHNV and CDR2 YYDKDF (reference sequence). Trimming took off 5 bases at V and 4 bases at J, with 8 bases between the two ends. CDR3 region: CATSQSTETQYF. The CDR3 DNA reads TGTGCCACCAGCCAGTCAACAGAGACCCAGTACTTC.

The V gene is TRBV19, the J gene TRBJ1-6, with TRBD1 matching over 7 bases. Germline CDR1 is LNHDA and CDR2 is SQIVND (reference sequence). With V trimmed by 3 bases and J by 7 bases, 6 bases remained unmatched. The length of the CDR3 is 15 residues. The CDR3 sequence: CASSIQTGTNSPLHF. The CDR3 DNA reads as TGTGCCAGTAGTATCCAGACAGGGACGAATTCACCCCTCCACTTT.

V is TRBV7-2 and J is TRBJ1-5; D gene unclear. With 3 bases removed from V and 9 bases from J, the gap between germline ends came to 9 bases. CDR1 and CDR2 from the germline V gene are SGHTA and FQGNSA. The CDR3 sequence is 12 residues long. CDR3 residues: CASSLGPRPQHF. In DNA, the CDR3 is TGTGCCAGCAGCTTGGGCCCGCGGCCCCAGCATTTT.

For the CDR3, the DNA is TGCGCCAGCAGCTTGGTTGTAGCGGGATCGGGAGATACGCAGTATTTT. Protein: CASSLVVAGSGDTQYF. The chain employs TRBV5-1 and TRBJ2-3; the match to TRBD2 covers 8 bases. The CDR3 runs to 16 residues. Germline trimming cut 0 bases from V and 5 bases from J; bases unmatched to any gene: 8. Germline CDR1 and CDR2: SGHRS and YFSETQ.